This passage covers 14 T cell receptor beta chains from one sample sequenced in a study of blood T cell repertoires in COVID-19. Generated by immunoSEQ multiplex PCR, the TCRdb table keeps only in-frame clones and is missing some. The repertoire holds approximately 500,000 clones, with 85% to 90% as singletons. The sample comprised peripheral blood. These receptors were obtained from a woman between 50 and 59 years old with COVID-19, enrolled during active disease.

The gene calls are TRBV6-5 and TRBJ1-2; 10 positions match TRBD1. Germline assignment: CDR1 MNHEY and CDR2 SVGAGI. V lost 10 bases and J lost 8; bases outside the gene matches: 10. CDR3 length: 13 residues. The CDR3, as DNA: TGTGCCACCGGGACAGGGGAGTTTTTCGGCTACACCTTC. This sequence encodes CATGTGEFFGYTF.

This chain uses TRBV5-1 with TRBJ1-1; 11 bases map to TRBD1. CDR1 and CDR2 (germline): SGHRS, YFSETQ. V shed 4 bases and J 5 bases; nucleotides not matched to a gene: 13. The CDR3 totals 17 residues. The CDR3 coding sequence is TGCGCCAGCAGCCCCTTAGGACAGGGGGCAGGATGGACTGAAGCTTTCTTT. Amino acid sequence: CASSPLGQGAGWTEAFF. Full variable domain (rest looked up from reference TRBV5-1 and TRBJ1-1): KAGVTQTPRYLIKTRGQQVTLSCSPISGHRSVSWYQQTPGQGLQFLFEYFSETQRNKGNFPGRFSGRQFSNSRSEMNVSTLELGDSALYLCASSPLGQGAGWTEAFFGQGTRLTVV.

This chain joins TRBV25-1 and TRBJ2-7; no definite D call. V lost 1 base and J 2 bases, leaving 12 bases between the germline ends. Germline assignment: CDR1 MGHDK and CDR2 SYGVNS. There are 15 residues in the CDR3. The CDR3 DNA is TGTGCCAGCAGTGAATCCGCTAGACCTCCCTACGAGCAGTACTTC. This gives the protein CASSESARPPYEQYF.

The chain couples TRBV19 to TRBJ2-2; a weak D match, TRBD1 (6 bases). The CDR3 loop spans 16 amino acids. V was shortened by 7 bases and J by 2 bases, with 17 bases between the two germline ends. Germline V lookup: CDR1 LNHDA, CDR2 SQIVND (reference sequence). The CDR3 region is CASTSLGTTNTGELFF. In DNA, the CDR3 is TGTGCCAGTACCTCGCTGGGGACAACTAACACCGGGGAGCTGTTTTTT.

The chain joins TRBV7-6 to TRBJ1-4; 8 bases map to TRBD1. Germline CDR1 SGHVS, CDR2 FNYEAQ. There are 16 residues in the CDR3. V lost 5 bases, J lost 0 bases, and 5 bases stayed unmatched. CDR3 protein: CASSTPGGATNEKLFF. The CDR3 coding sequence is TGTGCCAGCAGCACGCCAGGGGGCGCAACTAATGAAAAACTGTTTTTT.

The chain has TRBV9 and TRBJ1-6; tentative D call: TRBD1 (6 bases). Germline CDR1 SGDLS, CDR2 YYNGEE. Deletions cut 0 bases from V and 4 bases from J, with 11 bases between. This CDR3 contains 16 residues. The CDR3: CASSVGGGGYNSPLHF. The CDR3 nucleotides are TGTGCCAGCAGCGTAGGGGGGGGCGGATATAATTCACCCCTCCACTTT.

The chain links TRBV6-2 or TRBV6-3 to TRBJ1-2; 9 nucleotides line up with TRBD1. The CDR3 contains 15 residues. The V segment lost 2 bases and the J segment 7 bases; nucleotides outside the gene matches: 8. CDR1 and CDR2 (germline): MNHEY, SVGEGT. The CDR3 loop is CASSYRGQGIGGYTF. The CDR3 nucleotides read TGTGCCAGCAGTTACAGGGGACAGGGAATAGGTGGCTACACCTTC.

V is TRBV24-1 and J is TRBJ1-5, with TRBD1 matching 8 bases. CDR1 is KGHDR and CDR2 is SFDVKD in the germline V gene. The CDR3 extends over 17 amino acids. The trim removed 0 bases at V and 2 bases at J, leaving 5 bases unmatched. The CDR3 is CATSDLRDRGRNQPQHF. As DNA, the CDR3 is TGTGCCACCAGTGATTTGAGAGACAGGGGCCGCAATCAGCCCCAGCATTTT.

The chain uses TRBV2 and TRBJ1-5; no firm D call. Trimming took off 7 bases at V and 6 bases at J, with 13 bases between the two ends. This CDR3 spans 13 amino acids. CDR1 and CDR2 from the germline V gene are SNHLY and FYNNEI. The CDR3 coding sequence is TGTGCCAGCACCGAGTTGACAACTCAGCCCCAGCATTTT. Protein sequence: CASTELTTQPQHF.

The chain's CDR3 is CAWSRGGGLSYEQYF. CDR3 DNA: TGTGCCTGGAGCCGGGGCGGGGGGCTTTCCTACGAGCAGTACTTC. J is TRBJ2-7 and V is TRBV30, with 8 bases that match TRBD2. The germline CDR1 and CDR2 sequences are GTSNPN and SVGIG (reference sequence). Trimming took 3 bases from V and 1 from J; bases not matched to a gene: 8. The CDR3 is made up of 15 amino acids.

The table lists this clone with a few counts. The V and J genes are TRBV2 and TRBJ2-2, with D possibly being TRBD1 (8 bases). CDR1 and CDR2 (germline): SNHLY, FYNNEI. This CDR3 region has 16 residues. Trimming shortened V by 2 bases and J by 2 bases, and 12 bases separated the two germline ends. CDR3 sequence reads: CASSEHRGGNTGELFF. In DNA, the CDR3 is TGTGCCAGCAGTGAACACAGGGGGGGCAACACCGGGGAGCTGTTTTTT. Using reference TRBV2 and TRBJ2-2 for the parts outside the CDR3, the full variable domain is EPEVTQTPSHQVTQMGQEVILRCVPISNHLYFYWYRQILGQKVEFLVSFYNNEISEKSEIFDDQFSVERPDGSNFTLKIRSTKLEDSAMYFCASSEHRGGNTGELFFGEGSRLTVL.

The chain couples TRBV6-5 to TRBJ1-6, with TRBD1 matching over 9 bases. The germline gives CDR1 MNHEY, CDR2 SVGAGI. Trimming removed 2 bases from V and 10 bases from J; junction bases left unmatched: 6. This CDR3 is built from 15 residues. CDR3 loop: CASSYVTGGNSPLHF. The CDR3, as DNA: TGTGCCAGCAGTTACGTGACAGGGGGGAACTCACCCCTCCACTTT.

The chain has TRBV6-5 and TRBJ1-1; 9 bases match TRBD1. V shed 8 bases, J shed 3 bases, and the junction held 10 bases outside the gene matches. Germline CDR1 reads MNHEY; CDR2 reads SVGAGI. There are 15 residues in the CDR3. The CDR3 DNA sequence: TGTGCCAGCCTTAGACAGGGGGGTAGGGACACTGAAGCTTTCTTT. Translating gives CASLRQGGRDTEAFF.

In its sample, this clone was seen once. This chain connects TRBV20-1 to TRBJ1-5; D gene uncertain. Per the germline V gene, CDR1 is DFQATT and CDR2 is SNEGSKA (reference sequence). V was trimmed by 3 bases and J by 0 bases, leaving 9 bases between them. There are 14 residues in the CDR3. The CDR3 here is CSASSADSNQPQHF. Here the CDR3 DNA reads TGCAGTGCTAGTTCCGCGGATAGCAATCAGCCCCAGCATTTT.